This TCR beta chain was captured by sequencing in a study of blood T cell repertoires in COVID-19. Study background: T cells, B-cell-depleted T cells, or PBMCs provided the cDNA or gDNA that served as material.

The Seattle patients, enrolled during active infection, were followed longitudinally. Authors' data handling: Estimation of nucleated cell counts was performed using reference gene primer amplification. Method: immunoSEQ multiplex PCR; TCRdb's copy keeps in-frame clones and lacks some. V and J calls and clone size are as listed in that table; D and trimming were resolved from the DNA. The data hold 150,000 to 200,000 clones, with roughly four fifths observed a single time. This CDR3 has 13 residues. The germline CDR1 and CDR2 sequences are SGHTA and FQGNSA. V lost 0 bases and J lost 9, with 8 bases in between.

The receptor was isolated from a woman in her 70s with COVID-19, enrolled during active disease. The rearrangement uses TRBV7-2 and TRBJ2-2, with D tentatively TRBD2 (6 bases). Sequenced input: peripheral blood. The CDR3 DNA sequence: TGTGCCAGCAGCTTAGCAGCGGGTTGGGAGCTGTTTTTT. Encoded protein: CASSLAAGWELFF.